This T cell receptor (beta chain) comes out of a study of blood T cell repertoires in COVID-19. Study-level background: The cDNA or gDNA used as material had been derived from T cells, B-cell-depleted T cells, or PBMCs.

Only in-frame clones appear in the TCRdb table, and some are missing; sequencing was by immunoSEQ multiplex PCR. Found here are 150,000 to 180,000 clones, 78% of them singletons; the top ten hold roughly 1.5%. Looked up from germline, CDR1 is MNHEY and CDR2 is SVGAGI. The CDR3 has 14 amino acids. V lost 6 bases to trimming and J lost 5 bases, with 16 bases between them. The chain joins TRBV6-5 to TRBJ1-1; no reliable D call. Sequencing was carried out using peripheral blood. This receptor was obtained from a man older than 75 with acute or convalescent COVID-19. In DNA, the CDR3 is TGTGCCAGCAGCCCCTATCCCATCGGGACTGAAGCTTTCTTT. This gives the protein CASSPYPIGTEAFF.